The clone carrying this T cell receptor beta chain was counted a single time. The data were produced by immunoSEQ multiplex PCR, yet TCRdb's version contains in-frame clones alone and is incomplete. The sample has 21,000 or so clones, 75% to 90% seen once. The entry originates in a study of control samples from healthy donors and cancer patients. The germline CDR1 and CDR2 sequences are SNHLY and FYNNEI. V gave up 9 bases and J gave up 7 bases, with 21 bases separating them. This CDR3 is 14 amino acids long. The chain carries TRBV2 and TRBJ1-2, with D uncertain. The sequence derives from a man aged 60 to 75 with head and neck cancer. The source material was PBMCs. The CDR3 bases are TGTGCCAGTGAAGGGAGGGAAATCGGTGCTGGCTACACCTTC. Its translation is CASEGREIGAGYTF.